This T cell receptor (beta chain) stems from a study of T cell responses to AZD1222 COVID-19 vaccine. Profiled with immunoSEQ multiplex PCR; TCRdb holds only in-frame clones, not every one. This sample has roughly 110,000 clones, with approximately 91% found just once. Study-wide points: Vaccine-associated CD4 TCRs ranged over spike, dominating at 160-218 and 743-854. There were mostly white British donors and more females than males, and clonal diversity was possibly underestimated. Nearly half of spike-specific TCRs reportedly go after variant regions that carry no mutations.

This clone was found a few times. Its antigen is still unknown. Trimming stripped 5 bases from V and 2 bases from J, with 10 bases between. Germline lookup yields CDR1 MNHEY and CDR2 SMNVEV (reference sequence). The CDR3 length is 14 residues. Sequenced material: peripheral blood, taken on day 0 of AZD1222 vaccination. This TCR came from an adult in good health. The V gene is TRBV27, the J gene TRBJ1-5, with no clear D. CDR3 in amino acids: CASSPRPGNQPQHF. In DNA, the CDR3 is TGTGCCAGCAGTCCCCGCCCAGGCAATCAGCCCCAGCATTTT.